This T cell receptor beta chain was profiled in a study of cytomegalovirus exposure and HLA in healthy donors (dated by TCRdb to the late 2010s). A note on the overall study: An earlier analysis of about 530 of the donors reported approximately 300 Gb of sequence data and 117 million unique TCR beta sequences obtained from approximately 180 million T cells. Approximately 300 gigabases of sequencing data and roughly 80 million unique TCR sequences made up an early release that covered approximately 650 HLA-typed donors. The genetic ancestry cluster associated with self-reported Caucasian donors included over 65% of the approximately 430 genotyped donors. The study aimed to test whether cataloging public T cell receptors could reveal signatures of past pathogen exposure. The T cell repertoires of about 700 subjects were profiled by immunosequencing and related to cytomegalovirus serostatus. Besides the first cohort of 666 subjects, a separate validation cohort made up of 120 different subjects was used. High-throughput TCR immunosequencing, statistical association of individual TCRs with disease status, and machine learning were combined to predict cytomegalovirus infection status. In a later analysis, previously published TCR beta repertoires from 550 to 750 donors were re-analyzed and high-resolution HLA genotyping was added so that TCR occurrence patterns could be studied. Rather than using new phenotypic data, the later analysis identified candidate immune exposures from TCR beta sequences and from how often those sequences occurred across donors. To decide whether each TCR beta V gene segment behaved as functional or pseudogenic, an earlier analysis of some 600 of the donors relied on high-throughput TCR beta sequencing. Alongside the repertoire data, information on donor age, sex, ethnicity and CMV serostatus was compiled. A later genetic analysis took genome-wide SNP genotypes for about 55% of the 666 donors and used that subset as a discovery cohort. Every repertoire in the discovery cohort had been generated on one and the same sequencing platform. Both class I and class II loci were covered by HLA typing, at four-digit resolution. Typing coverage varied by locus: about 629-630 donors for A, B, C, DRB1 and DQB1; approximately 500 for DQA1; about 570 for DPA1; roughly 470 for DPB1. Four or five DR-DQ haplotypes were handled as single units for association and clustering because linkage in the cohort was strong. Among 398 genotyped donors of the cohort, an average of approximately 240,000 unique TCR beta nucleotide sequences were sequenced per donor, around a sixth of them non-productive. Paper-wide results and their limitations: While some public TCRs were present in many individuals, most TCR sequences turned up only very rarely across donors. The authors suggested that the approach could potentially be extended to other disease states and immunological phenotypes. A later analysis found that most CMV-associated TCR beta chains appeared HLA-restricted, with HLA associations seemingly driven largely by CMV exposure. A later analysis found that TCR association rates varied across HLA loci, with DRB1 alleles showing the most associated TCRs and HLA-C alleles the fewest. An earlier analysis of approximately 500 of the donors showed that most TCR beta V segments appeared in productive rearrangements either about 87% or about 30% of the time, which broadly matched IMGT annotations. HLA typing was unavailable for some donors at each locus, so association tests used only the typed subset. The earlier analysis of some 540 of the donors excluded over 15 rarely observed V segments, including chromosome 9 orphons, because counts were too low. A total of 150 or so TCR beta chains were listed by the study as associated with cytomegalovirus. The presence/absence analyses assumed that sequencing depth was roughly uniform across donors, and that assumption may not be true. This cohort had only TCR beta chains sequenced, and the lack of alpha or paired-chain data limited which features could be detected. V-gene and J-gene trimming of TCR beta chains was associated with a missense DCLRE1C variant in a later genetic analysis, and the association was replicated in an independent cohort. According to a later analysis, parvovirus B19, influenza, CMV and Epstein-Barr virus appeared linked to several top co-occurrence clusters. In both the original and validation cohorts, the classifier was reported to diagnose cytomegalovirus status with high specificity and sensitivity. A cluster of highly shared sequence variants was judged likely to represent a technical artifact of the sequencing pipeline. For the cohort, immune exposure information was limited to CMV serostatus. Some IMGT-functional V segments, including TRBV6-2 and TRBV6-3, could not be distinguished by the 87-base-pair reads and were therefore excluded. In vitro tests confirmed that a few of the cytomegalovirus-associated TCR beta chains recognize cytomegalovirus antigens. Correlated functional status among segregating V segments might be attributable to linkage disequilibrium, but an unknown experimental factor could not be ruled out. Specific HLA alleles were associated with 15,000 to 20,000 TCR beta sequences at a false discovery rate of 0.05 in a later analysis. A later genetic analysis reported fewer N-insertions in productive TCRs among donors in an Asian-associated ancestry cluster than the roughly 670-donor mean. A further reported finding was that TCR beta sequences accurately predicted the HLA-A and HLA-B alleles for most subjects in the first cohort. A later analysis found that HLA-associated TCR beta chains were more clonally expanded and had lower generation probabilities than equally common non-associated chains. When HLA alleles, especially DR and DQ, strongly co-occurred, TCR associations were difficult to assign to individual alleles.

In total, 600 or so healthy bone marrow donors made up the cohort. At the time of sampling, all cohort members were nominally healthy, though unrecorded immune exposures were likely present. The donor was CMV seropositive and was included in the group of about 290 seropositive cohort members. Each donor provided a peripheral blood sample, and peripheral blood mononuclear cells were used for TCR beta sequencing. Genomic DNA was extracted from the blood cell samples with the Qiagen DNeasy Blood Extraction Kit. The library was prepared using the immunoSEQ multiplex PCR assay. The multiplex PCR relied on a mix of 60 forward primers for TCR Vbeta segments and 13 reverse primers for TCR Jbeta segments. The CDR3 region of rearranged TCR beta genes was amplified from genomic DNA with a multiplex PCR assay. Amplified TCR beta libraries were sequenced as 87-base-pair reads on the Illumina HiSeq System. The paper's processing steps were these. Across the roughly 700 repertoires, a later analysis counted some 81 million unique TCR beta chains, around 11 million of which were shared by at least two donors. A nearest-neighbor algorithm error-corrected the raw reads and collapsed the reads into unique sequences, merging closely related sequences to remove PCR and sequencing errors. CDR3 sequences were aligned to IMGT reference sequences to assign V, D and J gene segments. For a sequence to be retained, a match of at least six nucleotides to both a V gene segment and a J gene segment was required. A rearrangement was called productive if the CDR3 had no stop codons and remained in frame with V and J, and every other rearrangement was called non-productive. Following IMGT convention, CDR3 was defined as the stretch from the second conserved V-encoded cysteine to the conserved J-encoded phenylalanine. Sequences without an unambiguous match to a single V gene segment were excluded from the earlier analysis of about 640 of the donors. In an earlier analysis of more than 500 of the donors, a V segment was called functional when productive rearrangements were above 56.7%, and segregating when the standard deviation between donors exceeded 5%. A statistical classification framework was built to diagnose cytomegalovirus status from the catalog of TCR beta chain sequences. In a later analysis, V and J genes were assigned by comparing TCR nucleotide sequences against IMGT/GENE-DB human TR gene sequences. Using the TCRdist pipeline, a later analysis assigned CDR3 sequences along with most-parsimonious VDJ recombination scenarios. In a later analysis, each TCR beta chain was defined by its CDR3 amino acid sequence together with its V-gene family, and reads lacking a unique V-gene family were excluded. To address suspected cross-contamination and a sequencing artifact, a later analysis removed roughly 580 highly shared, low-generation-probability nucleotide sequences. In a later analysis, a clonal expansion index was calculated for each public chain from normalized within-repertoire ranks of inferred template counts. Generation probabilities in a later analysis came from a VDJ recombination model fitted to out-of-frame rearrangements, and those results were checked against IGoR. Hypergeometric tests were used in a later analysis to score TCR-TCR, TCR-HLA and TCR-CMV co-occurrence, with a repertoire-size bias correction applied to the TCR pairs. To estimate false discovery rates, a later analysis permuted the HLA or CMV assignments 20 times. A later analysis grouped co-occurring TCRs with DBSCAN, adding TCRdist sequence similarity when clustering within HLA-allele-positive subsets. Repertoires with fewer than 30,000 or more than 120,000 public chains, plus five repertoires with anomalous nucleotide sharing, were excluded from co-occurrence clustering. TCRdb re-hosts the immuneACCESS table, in-frame sequences only. Its copies lack some clones; in the studies checked, an unresolved V gene accounts for under half of them, and the cause for the rest is not known. V and J calls and clone size are given by that table; D and trimming were obtained from the DNA. The sample profile shows 100,000 to 150,000 clones; 10% to 13% of them were found once. Around 5% of the sample rests with the top ten.

This clone was detected a few times. It has no known antigen specificity. Base quality data are lacking; no much larger clone is found one base away. A distance of 21 bases separates the germline ends of V and J, which lose 3 bases and 5 bases respectively. Taken from cysteine to phenylalanine, the CDR3 has 16 residues. The sequence is cut down to CDR3 DNA, 48 bases in frame from base 1. CDR1 SGHRS and CDR2 YFSETQ were looked up in the germline V gene. The specimen sequenced was PBMCs. The sequence was collected from a woman between 18 and 30 years old in good health and CMV-seropositive. The sequence joins TRBV5-1 to TRBJ2-7, with a tentative D gene TRBD2 over 7 matching bases. The CDR3 is CASSWGGRGDSDEQYF. The sequenced DNA: TGCGCCAGCAGCTGGGGGGGCCGGGGAGATTCAGACGAGCAGTACTTC.